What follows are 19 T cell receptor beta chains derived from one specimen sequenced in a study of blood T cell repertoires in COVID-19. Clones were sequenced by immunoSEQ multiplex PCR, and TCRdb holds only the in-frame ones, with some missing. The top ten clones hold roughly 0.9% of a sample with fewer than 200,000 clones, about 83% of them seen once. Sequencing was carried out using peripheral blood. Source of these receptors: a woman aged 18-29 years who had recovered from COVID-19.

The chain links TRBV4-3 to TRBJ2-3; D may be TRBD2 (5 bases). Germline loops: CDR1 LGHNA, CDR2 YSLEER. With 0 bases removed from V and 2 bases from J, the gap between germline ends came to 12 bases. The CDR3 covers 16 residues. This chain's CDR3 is CASSQDEGGHTDTQYF. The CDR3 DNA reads TGCGCCAGCAGCCAAGATGAGGGTGGTCACACAGATACGCAGTATTTT.

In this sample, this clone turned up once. The CDR3 sequence: CASINSGTAVNTEAFF. The CDR3 DNA follows: TGTGCCAGCATCAACTCTGGGACAGCAGTGAACACTGAAGCTTTCTTT. This chain connects TRBV7-9 to TRBJ1-1; 7 bases line up with TRBD1. The CDR3 is 16 amino acids. The ends lost 7 bases at V and 0 bases at J; junction bases unmatched: 11. Germline CDR1 reads SEHNR; CDR2 reads FQNEAQ (reference sequence). The full variable domain, rest sourced from reference TRBV7-9 and TRBJ1-1, is DTGVSQNPRHKITKRGQNVTFRCDPISEHNRLYWYRQTLGQGPEFLTYFQNEAQLEKSRLLSDRFSAERPKGSFSTLEIQRTEQGDSAMYLCASINSGTAVNTEAFFGQGTRLTVV.

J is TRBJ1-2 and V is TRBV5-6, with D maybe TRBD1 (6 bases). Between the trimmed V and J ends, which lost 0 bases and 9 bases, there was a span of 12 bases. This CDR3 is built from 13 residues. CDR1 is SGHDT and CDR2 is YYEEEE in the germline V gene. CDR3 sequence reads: CASSLGQGSRYTF. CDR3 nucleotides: TGTGCCAGCAGCTTGGGGCAGGGGAGCCGCTACACCTTC.

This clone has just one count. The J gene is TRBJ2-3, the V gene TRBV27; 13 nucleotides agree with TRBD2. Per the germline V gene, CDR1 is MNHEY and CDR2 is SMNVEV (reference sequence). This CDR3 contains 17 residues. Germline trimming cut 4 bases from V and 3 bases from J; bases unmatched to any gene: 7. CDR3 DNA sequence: TGTGCCAGCAGTTGTGGACTAGCGGGAGCCCTGACAGATACGCAGTATTTT. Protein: CASSCGLAGALTDTQYF.

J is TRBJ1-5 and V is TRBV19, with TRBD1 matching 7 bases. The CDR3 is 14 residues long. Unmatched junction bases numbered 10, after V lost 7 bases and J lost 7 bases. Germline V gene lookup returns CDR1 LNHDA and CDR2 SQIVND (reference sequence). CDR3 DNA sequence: TGTGCCAGTACTCCGGGACAGATGAAGCAGCCCCAGCATTTT. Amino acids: CASTPGQMKQPQHF.

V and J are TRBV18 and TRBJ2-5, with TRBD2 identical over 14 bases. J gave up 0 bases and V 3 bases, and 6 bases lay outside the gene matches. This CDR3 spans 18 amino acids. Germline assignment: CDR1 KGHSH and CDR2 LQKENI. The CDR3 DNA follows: TGTGCCAGCTCACCGGGGACTAGCGGGGGCCCGTACCAAGAGACCCAGTACTTC. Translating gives CASSPGTSGGPYQETQYF.

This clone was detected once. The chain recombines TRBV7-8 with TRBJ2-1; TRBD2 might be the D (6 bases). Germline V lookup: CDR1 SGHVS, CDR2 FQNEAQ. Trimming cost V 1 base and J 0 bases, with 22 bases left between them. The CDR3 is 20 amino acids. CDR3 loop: CASSLEGTRFSRGSYNEQFF. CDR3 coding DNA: TGTGCCAGCAGCTTAGAAGGGACTCGCTTCTCACGGGGCTCCTACAATGAGCAGTTCTTC.

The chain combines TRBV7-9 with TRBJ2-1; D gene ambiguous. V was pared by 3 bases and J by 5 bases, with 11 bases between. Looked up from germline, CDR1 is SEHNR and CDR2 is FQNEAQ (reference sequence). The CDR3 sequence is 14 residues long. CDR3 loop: CASSLGVPHNEQFF. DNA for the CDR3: TGTGCCAGCAGCTTGGGCGTCCCCCACAATGAGCAGTTCTTC.

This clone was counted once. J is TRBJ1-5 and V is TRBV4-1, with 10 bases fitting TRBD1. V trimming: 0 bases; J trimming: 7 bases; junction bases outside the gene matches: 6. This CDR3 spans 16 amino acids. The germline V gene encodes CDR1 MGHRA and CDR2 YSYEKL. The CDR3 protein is CASSQDPRTGGQPQHF. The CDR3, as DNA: TGCGCCAGCAGCCAAGATCCCAGGACAGGGGGGCAGCCCCAGCATTTT.

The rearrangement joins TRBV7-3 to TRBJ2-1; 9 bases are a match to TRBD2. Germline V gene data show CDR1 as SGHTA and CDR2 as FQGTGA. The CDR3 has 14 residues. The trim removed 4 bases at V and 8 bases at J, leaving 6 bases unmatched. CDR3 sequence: CASSYSGGGDEQFF. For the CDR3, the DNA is TGTGCCAGCAGCTATAGCGGGGGAGGCGATGAGCAGTTCTTC.

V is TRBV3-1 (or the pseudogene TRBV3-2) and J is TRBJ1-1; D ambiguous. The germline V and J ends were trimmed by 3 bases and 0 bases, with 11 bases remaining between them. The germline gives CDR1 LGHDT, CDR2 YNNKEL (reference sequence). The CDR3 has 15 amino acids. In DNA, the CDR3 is TGTGCCAGCAGCCATTACCGGGTTATGAACACTGAAGCTTTCTTT. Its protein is CASSHYRVMNTEAFF.

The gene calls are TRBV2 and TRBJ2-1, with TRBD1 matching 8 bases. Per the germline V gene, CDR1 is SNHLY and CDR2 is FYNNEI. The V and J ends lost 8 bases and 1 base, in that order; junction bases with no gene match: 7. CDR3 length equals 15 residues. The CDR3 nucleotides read TGTGCCAGCCACCTGGACAGGGTGTCCTACAATGAGCAGTTCTTC. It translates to CASHLDRVSYNEQFF.

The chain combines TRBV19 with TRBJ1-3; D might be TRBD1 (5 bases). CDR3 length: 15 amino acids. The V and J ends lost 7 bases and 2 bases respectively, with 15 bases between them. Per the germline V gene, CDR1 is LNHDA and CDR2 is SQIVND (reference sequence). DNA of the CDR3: TGTGCCAGTACCCCGAGGGGAGGGGCTGGAAACACCATATATTTT. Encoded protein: CASTPRGGAGNTIYF.

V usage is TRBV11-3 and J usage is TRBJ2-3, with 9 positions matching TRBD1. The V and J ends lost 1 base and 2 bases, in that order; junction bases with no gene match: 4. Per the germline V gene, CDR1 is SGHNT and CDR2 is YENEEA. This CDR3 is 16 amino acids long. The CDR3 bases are TGTGCCAGCAGCTTAGGAAGGACAGGGGACACAGATACGCAGTATTTT. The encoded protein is CASSLGRTGDTDTQYF.

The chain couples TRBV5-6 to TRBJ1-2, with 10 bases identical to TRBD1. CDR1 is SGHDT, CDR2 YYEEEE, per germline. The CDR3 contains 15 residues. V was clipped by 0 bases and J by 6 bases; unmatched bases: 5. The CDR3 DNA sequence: TGTGCCAGCAGCTTGGGCCCGGGACAGGGGCATGGCTACACCTTC. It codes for CASSLGPGQGHGYTF.

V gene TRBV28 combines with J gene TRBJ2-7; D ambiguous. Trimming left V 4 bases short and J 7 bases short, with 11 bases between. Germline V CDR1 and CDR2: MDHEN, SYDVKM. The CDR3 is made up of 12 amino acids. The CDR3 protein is CASSSPGSEQYV. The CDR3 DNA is TGTGCCAGCAGTTCCCCCGGGTCAGAGCAGTACGTC.

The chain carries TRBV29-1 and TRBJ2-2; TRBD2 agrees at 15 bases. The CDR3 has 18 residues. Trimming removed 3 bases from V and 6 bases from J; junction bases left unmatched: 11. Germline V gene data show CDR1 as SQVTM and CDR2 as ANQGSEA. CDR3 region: CSVEGQGGTSGRSGELFF. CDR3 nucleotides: TGCAGCGTTGAGGGGCAGGGGGGGACTAGCGGGAGGTCCGGGGAGCTGTTTTTT.

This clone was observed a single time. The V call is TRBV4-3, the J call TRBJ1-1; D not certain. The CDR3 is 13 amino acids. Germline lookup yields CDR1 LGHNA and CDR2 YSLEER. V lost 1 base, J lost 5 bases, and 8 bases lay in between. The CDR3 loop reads CASSQGGRTEAFF. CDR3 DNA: TGCGCCAGCAGCCAAGGAGGTCGGACTGAAGCTTTCTTT.

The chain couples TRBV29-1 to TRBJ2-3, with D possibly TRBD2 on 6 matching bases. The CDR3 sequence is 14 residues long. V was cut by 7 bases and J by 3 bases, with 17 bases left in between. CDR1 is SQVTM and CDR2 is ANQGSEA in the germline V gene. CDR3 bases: TGCAGCGGAGGGACTCCTTACTCTACAGATACGCAGTATTTT. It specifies CSGGTPYSTDTQYF.